The 2 T cell receptor beta chains below were found in one sample sequenced in a study of CD8 T cells in Susac syndrome. Reverse transcription of about 0.5 to 1 ug RNA used random hexamers. TCRdb redid the calling of the immunoSEQ multiplex PCR reads with MiXCR, one entry per CDR3 protein. The table has over 95,000 distinct CDR3 sequences, about nine tenths seen once. Source material: CD4+ T cells from PBMCs. The receptors were sampled from a human donor in good health.

The V and J genes are TRBV29-1 and TRBJ2-4; D is ambiguous. V was pared by 6 bases and J by 0 bases, with 6 bases between. CDR1 and CDR2 from the germline V gene are SQVTM and ANQGSEA. This CDR3 contains 12 residues. CDR3 bases: TGCAGCGTATCCGTAGCCAAAAACATTCAGTACTTC. Protein product: CSVSVAKNIQYF.

The chain joins TRBV19 to TRBJ2-7, with D maybe TRBD2 (6 bases). This CDR3 spans 15 amino acids. Deletions cut 6 bases from V and 1 base from J, with 16 bases between. CDR1 and CDR2 from the germline V gene are LNHDA and SQIVND (reference sequence). Here the CDR3 reads CASSRGGIYSYEQYF. As DNA, the CDR3 is TGTGCCAGTAGCCGTGGGGGGATCTATTCCTACGAGCAGTACTTC.